This TCR beta chain was sequenced for a study of T cells in Graves' hyperthyroidism and ophthalmopathy. Patients showing uncontrolled infection, other autoimmune disease, pregnancy or lactation were ineligible. The CDR3 consists of 15 residues. The germline V gene has CDR1 SGHKS and CDR2 YYEKEE (reference sequence). V trimming: 4 bases; J trimming: 2 bases; junction bases outside the gene matches: 6. Study results and limitations: Blood held most thyroid clonotypes expanded above 0.001 frequency.

This clonotype has only a few counts. Its antigen is not known. Using RNA transcripts as the source, TCR beta CDR3 regions were amplified. TCR CDR3 underwent first-round RT-PCR with the HTBI primer set. TCRdb reanalysed the multiplex PCR reads using MiXCR and keeps one entry per CDR3 protein. Of approximately 590,000 distinct CDR3 sequences in the sample, approximately 15% are singletons; the top ten hold about 7%. The clonotype was recovered from a woman under 40 with Graves' hyperthyroidism. What was sequenced was blood. The chain couples TRBV5-5 to TRBJ2-5; 9 positions agree with TRBD2. DNA of the CDR3: TGTGCCAGCAGCCTCAGCGGGAGGCGACAAGAGACCCAGTACTTC. Amino acid sequence: CASSLSGRRQETQYF.